Shown below are 30 T cell receptor beta chains from a single sample sequenced in a study of tumor-infiltrating lymphocytes in localized non-small cell lung cancer. Only in-frame clones appear in the TCRdb table, and some are missing; sequencing was by immunoSEQ multiplex PCR. The sample has more than 4,500 clones, about 96% seen once; the top ten hold 2.5% to 3.5%. Material for sequencing was uninvolved lung tissue not adjacent to the tumor. These receptor sequences come from a human donor with non-small cell lung cancer.

This chain links TRBV7-9 with TRBJ1-5; 8 bases fit TRBD1. Germline CDR1 reads SEHNR; CDR2 reads FQNEAQ (reference sequence). The CDR3 consists of 12 residues. V lost 6 bases to trimming and J lost 11 bases; unmatched junction nucleotides: 6. CDR3: CASSQGQGTQHF. CDR3 nucleotide sequence: TGTGCCAGCAGTCAAGGACAGGGCACCCAGCATTTT.

This rearrangement joins TRBV11-2 to TRBJ2-3; no reliable D call. V gave up 3 bases and J gave up 0 bases, with 13 bases separating them. Per germline, CDR1 SGHAT and CDR2 FQNNGV. The CDR3 is made up of 16 amino acids. As DNA, the CDR3 is TGTGCCAGCAGCTTCCCGACAAGCAGTAGCACAGATACGCAGTATTTT. Amino acids: CASSFPTSSSTDTQYF.

The chain is built from TRBV19 and TRBJ2-1, with D possibly matching TRBD2 (5 bases). The CDR3 has 14 residues. Germline CDR1 is LNHDA and CDR2 is SQIVND (reference sequence). Trimming took off 11 bases at V and 2 bases at J, with 16 bases between the two ends. The CDR3 protein is CASAAVAPYNEQFF. DNA of the CDR3: TGTGCCTCCGCGGCGGTAGCGCCCTACAATGAGCAGTTCTTC. The full variable domain, in which reference TRBV19 and TRBJ2-1 provide the parts outside the CDR3, is DGGITQSPKYLFRKEGQNVTLSCEQNLNHDAMYWYRQDPGQGLRLIYYSQIVNDFQKGDIAEGYSVSREKKESFPLTVTSAQKNPTAFYLCASAAVAPYNEQFFGPGTRLTVL.

The rearrangement joins TRBV29-1 to TRBJ1-1, with 7 bases identical to TRBD1. J was trimmed by 0 bases and V by 4 bases; bases with no gene match: 11. Germline assignment: CDR1 SQVTM and CDR2 ANQGSEA. The CDR3 length is 16 residues. CDR3 bases: TGCAGCGTTGGCCCCCCTCTGACAGGGTTGAACACTGAAGCTTTCTTT. This encodes CSVGPPLTGLNTEAFF.

This chain uses TRBV30 with TRBJ1-3, with 10 nucleotides matching TRBD1. The CDR3 contains 14 residues. Germline-derived CDR1 and CDR2 are GTSNPN and SVGIG (reference sequence). J was trimmed by 3 bases and V by 7 bases; bases with no gene match: 6. The CDR3 bases are TGTGCCTTAGGACAGGGGGAAAATGGAAACACCATATATTTT. It is translated as CALGQGENGNTIYF.

The chain combines TRBV11-2 with TRBJ2-5, with 8 nucleotides matching TRBD2. The germline V gene encodes CDR1 SGHAT and CDR2 FQNNGV. The CDR3 consists of 18 residues. V lost 7 bases and J lost 1; bases outside the gene matches: 17. Here the CDR3 reads CASTKIVSGNLAQETQYF. The CDR3 region has the DNA TGTGCCAGCACCAAAATCGTTAGCGGGAACCTAGCCCAAGAGACCCAGTACTTC.

The CDR3 DNA follows: TGTGCCAGCAGTTTATCCGTGGGGAGTTTGAACACCGGGGAGCTGTTTTTT. It specifies CASSLSVGSLNTGELFF. The V gene is TRBV27, the J gene TRBJ2-2; maybe TRBD2 (5 bases). V lost 0 bases and J lost 1, with 12 bases in between. This CDR3 contains 17 residues. The germline gives CDR1 MNHEY, CDR2 SMNVEV (reference sequence).

The chain combines TRBV6-1 with TRBJ2-7; TRBD1 matches at 9 bases. The last part of the DNA fits TRBJ2-4 better; the J call may be wrong. The CDR3 consists of 13 residues. Germline CDR1 reads MNHNS; CDR2 reads SASEGT. The CDR3 reads CASSPGQGLIQYF. DNA for the CDR3: TGTGCCAGCAGCCCGGGACAGGGCCTCATTCAGTACTTC.

The chain carries TRBV11-3 and TRBJ2-1; D is tentatively TRBD1 or TRBD2 (5 bases each). Trimming removed 2 bases from V and 0 bases from J, with 11 bases in between. The CDR3 runs to 16 residues. Germline values: CDR1 SGHNT, CDR2 YENEEA. The CDR3 reads CASSLTGASSYNEQFF. The CDR3 bases are TGTGCCAGCAGCTTAACCGGGGCCAGCTCCTACAATGAGCAGTTCTTC.

V usage is TRBV5-5 and J usage is TRBJ1-3; D not certain. V lost 0 bases and J 2 bases, leaving 3 bases between the germline ends. Germline CDR1 and CDR2: SGHKS and YYEKEE (reference sequence). The CDR3 loop spans 13 amino acids. CDR3 nucleotides: TGTGCCAGCAGCTTGGAAGCTGGAAACACCATATATTTT. Protein: CASSLEAGNTIYF. Variable domain in full (rest from reference TRBV5-5 and TRBJ1-3): DAGVTQSPTHLIKTRGQQVTLRCSPISGHKSVSWYQQVLGQGPQFIFQYYEKEERGRGNFPDRFSARQFPNYSSELNVNALLLGDSALYLCASSLEAGNTIYFGEGSWLTVV.

This chain connects TRBV19 to TRBJ1-2; 7 bases agree with TRBD1. Per the germline V gene, CDR1 is LNHDA and CDR2 is SQIVND (reference sequence). Trimming at V came to 7 bases and at J to 2 bases, leaving 7 bases not matched to a gene. CDR3 length: 14 residues. CDR3 in amino acids: CASNLRQGNYGYTF. CDR3 coding DNA: TGTGCCAGTAATTTACGACAGGGAAACTATGGCTACACCTTC. The whole variable domain, filled in from reference TRBV19 and TRBJ1-2, reads DGGITQSPKYLFRKEGQNVTLSCEQNLNHDAMYWYRQDPGQGLRLIYYSQIVNDFQKGDIAEGYSVSREKKESFPLTVTSAQKNPTAFYLCASNLRQGNYGYTFGSGTRLTVV.

The chain's CDR3 is CASSQASTGSSGNTIYF. The CDR3 DNA sequence: TGCGCCAGCAGCCAAGCTTCCACTGGGAGCTCTGGAAACACCATATATTTT. This chain links TRBV4-3 with TRBJ1-3; D is unresolved. This CDR3 comprises 17 residues. V lost 1 base, J lost 0 bases, and 13 bases lay in between. The V gene's germline CDR1 is LGHNA and CDR2 YSLEER.

V is TRBV2 and J is TRBJ1-2; D is ambiguous. The germline V and J ends were trimmed by 11 bases and 0 bases, with 10 bases remaining between them. CDR1 is SNHLY, CDR2 FYNNEI, per germline. This CDR3 comprises 12 residues. CDR3 loop: CAEGTTNYGYTF. CDR3 nucleotides: TGTGCCGAGGGTACGACTAACTATGGCTACACCTTC.

The chain carries TRBV30 and TRBJ1-1; 10 bases are a match to TRBD1. The germline V gene has CDR1 GTSNPN and CDR2 SVGIG (reference sequence). There are 15 residues in the CDR3. J gave up 4 bases and V 2 bases, and 7 bases lay outside the gene matches. CDR3 loop: CAWSRLGQGGTEAFF. CDR3 in DNA: TGTGCCTGGAGTAGACTAGGACAGGGGGGCACTGAAGCTTTCTTT.

The chain uses TRBV18 and TRBJ1-1; D gene ambiguous. The CDR3 loop spans 17 amino acids. Trimming pared 1 base from V and 0 bases from J, leaving 15 bases between. Germline values: CDR1 KGHSH, CDR2 LQKENI. The CDR3 region is CASSPLGGAGMNTEAFF. DNA of the CDR3: TGTGCCAGCTCACCACTGGGAGGAGCGGGGATGAACACTGAAGCTTTCTTT.

CDR3 region: CASSDSAGKNYGYTF. DNA of the CDR3: TGTGCCAGCAGTGACTCGGCGGGGAAGAACTATGGCTACACCTTC. The chain combines TRBV6-4 with TRBJ1-2; D is ambiguous. Germline CDR1 reads MRHNA; CDR2 reads SNTAGT. The ends were cut back, 0 bases at V and 2 bases at J, with 10 bases in the middle. The CDR3 loop spans 15 amino acids.

The CDR3 nucleotides are TGTGCCAGCAAGTTGGGACTGCACACAGATACGCAGTATTTT. Residues: CASKLGLHTDTQYF. The rearrangement joins TRBV6-5 to TRBJ2-3; D is possibly TRBD2 (6 bases). The CDR3 length is 14 residues. Germline-derived CDR1 and CDR2 are MNHEY and SVGAGI. V was pared by 7 bases and J by 2 bases, with 13 bases between.

The chain links TRBV6-5 to TRBJ2-7, with 7 bases matching TRBD2. The V segment lost 2 bases and the J segment 5 bases; nucleotides outside the gene matches: 6. CDR3 size: 14 residues. The germline gives CDR1 MNHEY, CDR2 SVGAGI. Written as DNA, the CDR3 is TGTGCCAGCAGTTACCCCGGGGGGAGCGACGAGCAGTACTTC. Translated: CASSYPGGSDEQYF.

The V and J genes are TRBV5-4 and TRBJ2-5; 11 bases are shared with TRBD2. V shed 4 bases and J 5 bases; nucleotides not matched to a gene: 7. The CDR3 has 15 amino acids. Germline CDR1 and CDR2: SGHNT and YYREEE (reference sequence). The chain's CDR3 is CASSPLAGEGETQYF. The CDR3 nucleotides are TGTGCCAGCAGCCCACTAGCGGGAGAGGGGGAGACCCAGTACTTC.

The CDR3 is CALQDRGRTGELFF. CDR3 in DNA: TGTGCCCTTCAAGACAGGGGGAGGACCGGGGAGCTGTTTTTT. The chain employs TRBV28 and TRBJ2-2, with 9 bases lining up with TRBD1. This CDR3 contains 14 residues. V was pared by 11 bases and J by 5 bases, with 9 bases of the junction left unmatched. The V gene's germline CDR1 is MDHEN and CDR2 SYDVKM.

CDR3 region: CASSWGQTMGGDEQYF. For the CDR3, the DNA is TGCGCCAGCAGCTGGGGACAGACGATGGGTGGGGACGAGCAGTACTTC. The rearrangement joins TRBV5-1 to TRBJ2-7, with TRBD1 identical over 7 bases. CDR3 size: 16 residues. Per germline, CDR1 SGHRS and CDR2 YFSETQ. V shed 3 bases, J shed 5 bases, and the junction held 14 bases outside the gene matches.

The chain has TRBV6-5 and TRBJ2-2, with TRBD1 as a possible D gene (6 bases). The CDR3 has 16 residues. V lost 4 bases, J lost 4 bases, and 16 bases lay in between. From germline, CDR1 is MNHEY and CDR2 SVGAGI. In DNA form, the CDR3 reads TGTGCCAGCAGTTTAAGACAGGCGGTGAGCACCGGGGAGCTGTTTTTT. It yields the protein CASSLRQAVSTGELFF.

This sequence joins TRBV2 and TRBJ2-2, with 7 bases matching TRBD2. V lost 6 bases, J lost 3 bases, and 4 bases stayed unmatched. CDR1 and CDR2 from the germline V gene are SNHLY and FYNNEI. This CDR3 contains 14 residues. CDR3 nucleotides: TGTGCCAGCAGGGGGCGGGAGTACACCGGGGAGCTGTTTTTT. Its translation is CASRGREYTGELFF.

The J gene is TRBJ1-2, the V gene TRBV2; D not certain. Germline values: CDR1 SNHLY, CDR2 FYNNEI. There are 12 residues in the CDR3. The V and J ends lost 2 bases and 5 bases respectively, with 6 bases between them. The CDR3 DNA is TGTGCCAGCAGTGAATCGAATTATGGCTACACCTTC. Translating gives CASSESNYGYTF.

This chain connects TRBV2 to TRBJ1-2; D call uncertain. Deletions cut 9 bases from V and 4 bases from J, with 9 bases between. Germline loops: CDR1 SNHLY, CDR2 FYNNEI. The CDR3 runs to 11 residues. In DNA form, the CDR3 reads TGTGCCAGAAGAACAGCCTATGGCTACACCTTC. This codes for CARRTAYGYTF. Full variable domain (rest looked up from reference TRBV2 and TRBJ1-2): EPEVTQTPSHQVTQMGQEVILRCVPISNHLYFYWYRQILGQKVEFLVSFYNNEISEKSEIFDDQFSVERPDGSNFTLKIRSTKLEDSAMYFCARRTAYGYTFGSGTRLTVV.

The rearrangement joins TRBV7-9 to TRBJ2-5; 9 bases are shared with TRBD2. With 10 bases clipped from V and 5 bases from J, the junction kept 5 bases outside the gene matches. The CDR3 loop spans 12 amino acids. Germline lookup yields CDR1 SEHNR and CDR2 FQNEAQ (reference sequence). Here the CDR3 DNA reads TGTGCCAACTCGCGGGAGGGGGAGACCCAGTACTTC. Its protein product is CANSREGETQYF.

The chain couples TRBV5-6 to TRBJ2-3, with 11 bases matching TRBD2. With V trimmed by 2 bases and J by 3 bases, 5 bases remained unmatched. This CDR3 spans 16 amino acids. Germline V gives CDR1 SGHDT, CDR2 YYEEEE. Written as DNA, the CDR3 is TGTGCCAGCAGCTTTAGCGGGGGGGCTCGGACAGATACGCAGTATTTT. This encodes CASSFSGGARTDTQYF.

The rearrangement joins TRBV4-1 to TRBJ2-7; maybe TRBD1 (6 bases). Germline CDR1 reads MGHRA; CDR2 reads YSYEKL. Trimming shortened V by 0 bases and J by 2 bases, and 17 bases separated the two germline ends. The CDR3 is 17 amino acids. The CDR3 DNA is TGCGCCAGCAGCCAAGATAGTGGGGGCGGCCGACCCTACGAGCAGTACTTC. Residues: CASSQDSGGGRPYEQYF.

The genes are TRBV5-1 and TRBJ2-2; D is uncertain. The V end lost 4 bases, the J end lost 8 bases, and 12 bases lay between the germline ends. The CDR3 runs to 13 residues. CDR1 and CDR2 from the germline V gene are SGHRS and YFSETQ. CDR3 region: CASSLGPTGELFF. The CDR3 DNA reads TGCGCCAGCAGCCTTGGCCCCACGGGGGAGCTGTTTTTT.

The V and J genes are TRBV7-9 and TRBJ1-3; a possible D gene is TRBD1 (6 bases). The CDR3 spans 15 residues. Trimming stripped 3 bases from V and 0 bases from J, with 9 bases between. The germline gives CDR1 SEHNR, CDR2 FQNEAQ (reference sequence). CDR3 in DNA: TGTGCCAGCAGCTTCAGGGGAAACTCTGGAAACACCATATATTTT. Protein: CASSFRGNSGNTIYF. The variable domain in full, with the rest retrieved from reference TRBV7-9 and TRBJ1-3, is DTGVSQNPRHKITKRGQNVTFRCDPISEHNRLYWYRQTLGQGPEFLTYFQNEAQLEKSRLLSDRFSAERPKGSFSTLEIQRTEQGDSAMYLCASSFRGNSGNTIYFGEGSWLTVV.